This T cell receptor (beta chain) was profiled in a study of blood T cells in healthy people across ages. Study context: In model experiments, template switching was able to capture about one barcoded beta molecule for every two T cells that were present.

The ends lost 4 bases at V and 5 bases at J; junction bases unmatched: 8. The CDR3 is 15 amino acids. Germline assignment: CDR1 LGHDT and CDR2 YNNKEL (reference sequence). This clonotype has ten or more counts. For the second PCR, which ran for roughly 6 to 11 cycles, a sample-barcoded 5' primer and a J-beta primer mix were used. Each CDR3 protein is one row after TCRdb ran MiXCR on the 5' RACE reads. The repertoire has over 550,000 distinct CDR3 sequences, about 30% of them found once; the top ten carry approximately 15%. The source of this sequence is an elderly woman in good health. The rearrangement joins TRBV3-1 to TRBJ1-2; 9 nucleotides agree with TRBD1. The sequencing sample was made of blood. This CDR3 reads CASSRGQGYSYGYTF. As DNA, the CDR3 is TGTGCCAGCAGCCGGGGACAGGGATATTCGTATGGCTACACCTTC.